This T cell receptor beta chain comes out of a study of T-cell reconstitution after alpha-beta-depleted transplantation in children. CDR1 SGHRS and CDR2 YFSETQ come from the germline V gene. The CDR3 has 16 amino acids. The V end lost 4 bases, the J end lost 4 bases, and 18 bases lay between the germline ends. Unique molecular identifiers were incorporated during preparation of the TCRbeta library. MiXCR, run by TCRdb on the PCR reads, gives a single entry per CDR3 protein. Of over 85,000 distinct CDR3 sequences listed, approximately 10% are singletons. At least ten counts were recorded for this clonotype.

This chain connects TRBV5-1 to TRBJ1-5; TRBD1 is a possible D gene (5 bases). The TCR originated in a human donor who donated a stem cell graft to a child with acute lymphoblastic leukemia. Sequencing was performed on PBMCs from the stem cell graft donor, taken from the stem cell graft. CDR3 DNA sequence: TGCGCCAGCAGCCCCACCGGATGGGGGGGTAATCAGCCCCAGCATTTT. This gives the protein CASSPTGWGGNQPQHF.